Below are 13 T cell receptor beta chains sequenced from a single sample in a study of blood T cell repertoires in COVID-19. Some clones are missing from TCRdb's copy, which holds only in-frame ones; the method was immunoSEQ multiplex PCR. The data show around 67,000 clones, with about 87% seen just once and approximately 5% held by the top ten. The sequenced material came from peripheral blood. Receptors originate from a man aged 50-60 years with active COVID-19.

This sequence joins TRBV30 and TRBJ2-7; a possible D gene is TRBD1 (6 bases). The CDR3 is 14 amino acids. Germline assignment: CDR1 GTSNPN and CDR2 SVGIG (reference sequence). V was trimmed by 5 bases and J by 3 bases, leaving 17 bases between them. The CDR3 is CAWGRQGRNYEQYF. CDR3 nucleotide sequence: TGTGCCTGGGGGCGGCAGGGGCGAAACTACGAGCAGTACTTC.

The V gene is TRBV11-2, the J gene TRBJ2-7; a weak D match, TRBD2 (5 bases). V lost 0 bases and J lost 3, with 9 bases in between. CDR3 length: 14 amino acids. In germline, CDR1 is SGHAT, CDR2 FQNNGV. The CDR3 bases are TGTGCCAGCAGCTTAGATCGGGGTATCTACGAGCAGTACTTC. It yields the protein CASSLDRGIYEQYF.

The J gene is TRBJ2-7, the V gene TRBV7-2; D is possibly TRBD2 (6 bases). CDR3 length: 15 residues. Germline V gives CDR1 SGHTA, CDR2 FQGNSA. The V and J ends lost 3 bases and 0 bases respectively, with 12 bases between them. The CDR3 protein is CASSLASGFSYEQYF. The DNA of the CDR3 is TGTGCCAGCAGCTTGGCGAGCGGGTTCTCCTACGAGCAGTACTTC.

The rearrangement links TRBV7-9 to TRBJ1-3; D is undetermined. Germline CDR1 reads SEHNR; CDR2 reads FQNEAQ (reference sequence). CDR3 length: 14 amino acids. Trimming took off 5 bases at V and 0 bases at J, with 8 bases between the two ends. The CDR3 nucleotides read TGTGCCAGCAGCCCGCGGTTCTCTGGAAACACCATATATTTT. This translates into CASSPRFSGNTIYF.

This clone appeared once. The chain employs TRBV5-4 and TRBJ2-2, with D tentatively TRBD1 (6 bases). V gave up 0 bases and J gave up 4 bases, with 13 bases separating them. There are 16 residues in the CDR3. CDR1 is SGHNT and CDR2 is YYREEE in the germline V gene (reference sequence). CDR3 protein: CASSLDWGRGTGELFF. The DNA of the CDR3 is TGTGCCAGCAGCTTGGATTGGGGGCGAGGCACCGGGGAGCTGTTTTTT.

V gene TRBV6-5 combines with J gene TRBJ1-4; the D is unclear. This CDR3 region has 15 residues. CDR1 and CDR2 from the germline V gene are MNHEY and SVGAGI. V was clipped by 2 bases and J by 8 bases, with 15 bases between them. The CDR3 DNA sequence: TGTGCCAGCAGTTACCGTGGCAGCGAATACGAAAAACTGTTTTTT. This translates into CASSYRGSEYEKLFF.

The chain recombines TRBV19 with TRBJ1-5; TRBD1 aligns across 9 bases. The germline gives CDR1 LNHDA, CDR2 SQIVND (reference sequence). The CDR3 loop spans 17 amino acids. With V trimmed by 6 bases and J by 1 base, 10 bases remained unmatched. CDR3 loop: CASSPITGGVSNQPQHF. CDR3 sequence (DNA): TGTGCCAGTAGCCCCATTACAGGGGGCGTGAGCAATCAGCCCCAGCATTTT.

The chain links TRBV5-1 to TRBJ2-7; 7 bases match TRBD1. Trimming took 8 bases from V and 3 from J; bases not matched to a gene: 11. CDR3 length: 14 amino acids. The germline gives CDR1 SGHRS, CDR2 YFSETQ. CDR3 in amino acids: CARTPKTGSYEQYF. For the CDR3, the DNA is TGCGCCAGGACCCCCAAGACAGGGAGCTACGAGCAGTACTTC.

For the CDR3, the DNA is TGCGCCAGCAGCCGCATGGGACAGGACTATGGCTACACCTTC. Translated: CASSRMGQDYGYTF. The gene calls are TRBV4-1 and TRBJ1-2; 8 nucleotides agree with TRBD1. CDR3 length equals 14 residues. CDR1 is MGHRA, CDR2 YSYEKL, per germline. The V segment lost 4 bases and the J segment 3 bases; nucleotides outside the gene matches: 4.

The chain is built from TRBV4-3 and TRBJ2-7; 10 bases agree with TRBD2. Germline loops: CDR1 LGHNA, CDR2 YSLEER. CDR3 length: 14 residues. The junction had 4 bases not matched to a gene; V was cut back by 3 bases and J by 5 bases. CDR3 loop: CASSQGTSANEQYF. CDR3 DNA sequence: TGCGCCAGCAGCCAGGGGACTAGCGCCAACGAGCAGTACTTC.

The CDR3 spells CASSQRLAGENEQYF. DNA of the CDR3: TGTGCCAGCAGCCAGAGACTAGCGGGAGAAAACGAGCAGTACTTC. The rearrangement joins TRBV14 to TRBJ2-7, with 12 bases fitting TRBD2. CDR1 and CDR2 (germline): SGHDN, FVKESK. After removal of 3 bases from V and 5 bases from J, the junction contained 5 bases not matched to a gene. The CDR3 totals 15 residues. Full variable domain (remainder filled in from reference TRBV14 and TRBJ2-7): EAGVTQFPSHSVIEKGQTVTLRCDPISGHDNLYWYRRVMGKEIKFLLHFVKESKQDESGMPNNRFLAERTGGTYSTLKVQPAELEDSGVYFCASSQRLAGENEQYFGPGTRLTVT.

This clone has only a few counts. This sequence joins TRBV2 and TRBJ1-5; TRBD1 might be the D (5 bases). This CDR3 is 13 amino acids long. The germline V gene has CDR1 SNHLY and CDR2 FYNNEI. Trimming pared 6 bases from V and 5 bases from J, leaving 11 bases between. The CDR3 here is CASSPGEDQPQHF. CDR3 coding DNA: TGTGCCAGCAGCCCGGGGGAAGATCAGCCCCAGCATTTT.

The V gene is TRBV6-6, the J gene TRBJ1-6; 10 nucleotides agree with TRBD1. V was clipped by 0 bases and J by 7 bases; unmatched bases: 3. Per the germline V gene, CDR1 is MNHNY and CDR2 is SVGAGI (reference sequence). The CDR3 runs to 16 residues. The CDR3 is CASSYSWTGGNSPLHF. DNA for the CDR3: TGTGCCAGCAGTTACTCGTGGACAGGGGGAAATTCACCCCTCCACTTT.